This TCR beta chain is from a study of cytomegalovirus exposure and HLA in healthy donors. Findings and limits, study-wide: For most subjects, TCR beta sequences were reported to predict HLA-A and HLA-B alleles with accuracy. Sequencing depth roughly uniform across donors was assumed in presence/absence analyses. Within an earlier analysis, most TCR beta V segments proved productive either about 90% or about 30% of the time.

Trimming removed 1 base from V and 0 bases from J, with 4 bases in between. CDR1 is SGHDN and CDR2 is FVKESK in the germline V gene. The CDR3 contains 15 residues. This clone has a single count. Its antigen is not known. PCR used 60 Vbeta primers and 13 Jbeta primers. The table came from immunoSEQ multiplex PCR; TCRdb's copy has only in-frame clones and leaves some out. The sample shows approximately 130,000 clones, under 85% of them seen only once. The V gene is TRBV14, the J gene TRBJ2-6; the D is unclear. Specimen: PBMCs. The TCR comes from a man in his thirties or forties in good health and CMV-seronegative. This CDR3 reads CASSQGSSGANVLTF. CDR3 nucleotides: TGTGCCAGCAGCCAAGGGAGCTCTGGGGCCAACGTCCTGACTTTC.